One sample yielded the 27 T cell receptor beta chains listed below, sequenced in a study of blood T cell repertoires in COVID-19. This table comes from immunoSEQ multiplex PCR, and its TCRdb copy is limited to in-frame clones, with some not included. The sample has some 310,000 clones; 87% are singletons. Sequenced input: peripheral blood. The receptors shown here come from a man aged 50 or older with active or convalescent COVID-19.

The V call is TRBV5-5, the J call TRBJ2-1, with 11 bases that match TRBD2. V was pared by 3 bases and J by 7 bases, with 9 bases of the junction left unmatched. Germline-derived CDR1 and CDR2 are SGHKS and YYEKEE (reference sequence). The CDR3 spans 16 residues. The CDR3 bases are TGTGCCAGCAGCTCCTATAGCGGGGGGGCCGGGAATGAGCAGTTCTTC. Protein sequence: CASSSYSGGAGNEQFF.

The V and J genes are TRBV4-2 and TRBJ1-2, with D possibly being TRBD1 (5 bases). CDR1 is LGHNA, CDR2 YNFKEQ, per germline. The CDR3 runs 13 residues. V shed 3 bases and J shed 5 bases, with 10 bases lying between them. The CDR3 reads CASSHGGVYGYTF. Here the CDR3 DNA reads TGTGCCAGCAGCCACGGGGGAGTTTATGGCTACACCTTC.

CDR3: CASSDSVRGRRDQPQHF. Here the CDR3 DNA reads TGTGCCAGCAGTGACTCCGTCAGGGGGCGCAGGGATCAGCCCCAGCATTTT. J is TRBJ1-5 and V is TRBV6-4; 8 nucleotides match TRBD1. The germline V gene has CDR1 MRHNA and CDR2 SNTAGT. This CDR3 is 17 amino acids long. J gave up 5 bases and V 0 bases, and 9 bases lay outside the gene matches.

The chain has TRBV7-2 and TRBJ1-2; the match to TRBD1 covers 9 bases. The CDR3 loop spans 16 amino acids. The V gene end was trimmed by 1 base and the J gene end by 4 bases; junction bases not matched to a gene: 7. The germline gives CDR1 SGHTA, CDR2 FQGNSA. The CDR3 here is CASSLGLLGQGYGYTF. The DNA of the CDR3 is TGTGCCAGCAGCTTAGGCCTTTTGGGACAGGGCTATGGCTACACCTTC.

The V and J genes are TRBV2 and TRBJ2-2; tentative D call: TRBD1 (5 bases). The ends were cut back, 5 bases at V and 6 bases at J, with 16 bases in the middle. The CDR3 totals 15 residues. The germline V gene encodes CDR1 SNHLY and CDR2 FYNNEI. The CDR3 DNA is TGTGCCAGCAGTCCCCCCCTAGGGGTAGCCGGGGAGCTGTTTTTT. Its translation: CASSPPLGVAGELFF.

In DNA, the CDR3 is TGTGCCTGGAGTGTATCCAGGGCCACTCCACCCCTCCACTTT. The encoded protein is CAWSVSRATPPLHF. This chain links TRBV30 with TRBJ1-6; D perhaps matches TRBD1 (5 bases). CDR3 length equals 14 residues. The V end lost 0 bases, the J end lost 11 bases, and 14 bases lay between the germline ends. The germline gives CDR1 GTSNPN, CDR2 SVGIG (reference sequence).

Only a few counts were recorded for this clone. This rearrangement joins TRBV28 to TRBJ1-1; 10 positions agree with TRBD1. Losses at the gene ends were 5 bases for V and 10 bases for J; bases not matched to a gene: 10. This CDR3 contains 14 residues. CDR1 is MDHEN and CDR2 is SYDVKM in the germline V gene. The chain's CDR3 is CASSPPGTGAAAFF. The CDR3 bases are TGTGCCAGCAGTCCCCCTGGGACAGGGGCTGCAGCTTTCTTT.

The V call is TRBV5-1, the J call TRBJ1-3, with D perhaps TRBD1 (6 bases). This CDR3 spans 15 amino acids. Germline lookup yields CDR1 SGHRS and CDR2 YFSETQ. Trimming removed 3 bases at V and 0 bases at J, with 10 bases between. The CDR3 is CASSYDRSSGNTIYF. In DNA form, the CDR3 reads TGCGCCAGCAGCTACGACAGGAGCTCTGGAAACACCATATATTTT.

This clone has only a few counts. The V and J genes are TRBV18 and TRBJ2-1; 10 nucleotides match TRBD1. The V and J ends lost 2 bases and 8 bases, in that order; junction bases with no gene match: 9. The CDR3 loop spans 16 amino acids. The V gene's germline CDR1 is KGHSH and CDR2 LQKENI. The CDR3 loop reads CASSPNRDRGNHEQFF. The CDR3 DNA reads TGTGCCAGCTCACCAAACCGGGACAGGGGAAACCATGAGCAGTTCTTC.

The chain employs TRBV30 and TRBJ2-3; a possible D gene is TRBD2 (6 bases). Germline assignment: CDR1 GTSNPN and CDR2 SVGIG (reference sequence). CDR3 length: 17 residues. The V end lost 0 bases, the J end lost 2 bases, and 18 bases lay between the germline ends. CDR3 region: CAWSVWDGSGYTDTQYF. As DNA, the CDR3 is TGTGCCTGGAGTGTATGGGACGGGAGCGGATACACAGATACGCAGTATTTT.

On this clone: Other DNA variants within this sample encode the same CDR3. The rearrangement links TRBV7-9 to TRBJ1-6, with a possible D match to TRBD1 (6 bases). The CDR3 length is 14 residues. Trimming removed 1 base from V and 7 bases from J, with 8 bases in between. Germline CDR1 and CDR2: SEHNR and FQNEAQ (reference sequence). This chain's CDR3 is CASSLGTANSPLHF. Written as DNA, the CDR3 is TGTGCCAGCAGCTTAGGGACAGCGAATTCACCCCTCCACTTT.

This sequence joins TRBV5-6 and TRBJ1-4, with D hard to call. V dropped 4 bases and J dropped 3 bases, with 7 bases sitting between them. This CDR3 has 13 amino acids. CDR1 is SGHDT, CDR2 YYEEEE, per germline. The CDR3 protein is CASSGQPNEKLFF. The CDR3 DNA follows: TGTGCCAGCAGCGGCCAACCTAATGAAAAACTGTTTTTT.

The chain joins TRBV5-1 to TRBJ2-3, with 12 bases lining up with TRBD2. The CDR3 covers 16 residues. Germline lookup yields CDR1 SGHRS and CDR2 YFSETQ. Trimming took 4 bases from V and 6 from J; bases not matched to a gene: 9. The chain's CDR3 is CASSLRLAGDGDTQYF. CDR3 bases: TGCGCCAGCAGCCTCAGACTAGCGGGGGATGGTGATACGCAGTATTTT.

The chain joins TRBV7-2 to TRBJ1-4; TRBD1 might be the D (5 bases). Germline values: CDR1 SGHTA, CDR2 FQGNSA. The ends were cut back, 1 base at V and 4 bases at J, with 7 bases in the middle. The CDR3 runs 14 residues. The CDR3 DNA follows: TGTGCCAGCAGCTTAGTACAGGTTAATGAAAAACTGTTTTTT. This translates into CASSLVQVNEKLFF. The variable domain in full, with the rest retrieved from reference TRBV7-2 and TRBJ1-4, is GAGVSQSPSNKVTEKGKDVELRCDPISGHTALYWYRQSLGQGLEFLIYFQGNSAPDKSGLPSDRFSAERTGGSVSTLTIQRTQQEDSAVYLCASSLVQVNEKLFFGSGTQLSVL.

This clone was seen a handful of times. The DNA of the CDR3 is TGTGCCAGCAGCTATAATCAGGGGGGCGGCTACACCTTC. This encodes CASSYNQGGGYTF. The J gene is TRBJ1-2, the V gene TRBV6-5, with 7 bases identical to TRBD1. The CDR3 spans 13 residues. Germline V gives CDR1 MNHEY, CDR2 SVGAGI. The V and J ends lost 6 bases and 8 bases, in that order; junction bases with no gene match: 9.

The gene calls are TRBV19 and TRBJ1-5, with 10 bases matching TRBD1. CDR1 is LNHDA and CDR2 is SQIVND in the germline V gene (reference sequence). V dropped 4 bases and J dropped 11; count of bases not matched to a gene: 11. The CDR3 length is 15 residues. The DNA of the CDR3 is TGTGCCAGTAGTACACCGGGACAGGGGTCGTGGGCCCAGCATTTT. Protein sequence: CASSTPGQGSWAQHF.

This clone was counted a few times. The chain recombines TRBV2 with TRBJ1-4; D is unresolved. The CDR3 is 13 residues long. Germline values: CDR1 SNHLY, CDR2 FYNNEI. Trimming pared 4 bases from V and 10 bases from J, leaving 13 bases between. The CDR3 spells CASSASRTGKLFF. The CDR3 coding sequence is TGTGCCAGCAGTGCTTCGAGAACGGGAAAACTGTTTTTT.

The chain couples TRBV6-2 or TRBV6-3 to TRBJ2-3; D gene ambiguous. Trimming cost V 6 bases and J 2 bases, with 15 bases left between them. The CDR3 runs 15 residues. Germline CDR1 reads MNHEY; CDR2 reads SVGEGT. Here the CDR3 DNA reads TGTGCCAGCAGCTATGACTCAACCTCCACAGATACGCAGTATTTT. Protein: CASSYDSTSTDTQYF.

This clone occurred once. DNA of the CDR3: TGTGCCAGTAGTATATTGGCTAGCGGAGATGGGGATGAGCAGTTCTTC. This translates into CASSILASGDGDEQFF. The chain joins TRBV19 to TRBJ2-1, with 7 bases matching TRBD2. CDR1 is LNHDA and CDR2 is SQIVND in the germline V gene (reference sequence). The junction had 12 bases not matched to a gene; V was cut back by 2 bases and J by 8 bases. The CDR3 contains 16 residues.

V and J are TRBV6-6 and TRBJ2-7; TRBD2 matches 10 bases. V gave up 5 bases and J gave up 3 bases; unmatched junction bases: 7. Germline assignment: CDR1 MNHNY and CDR2 SVGAGI (reference sequence). CDR3 size: 15 residues. As DNA, the CDR3 is TGTGCCAGCAGTCGCCCGACTAGCGGGTACTACGAGCAGTACTTC. It is translated as CASSRPTSGYYEQYF.

The chain couples TRBV24-1 to TRBJ2-5, with 8 nucleotides matching TRBD2. Germline values: CDR1 KGHDR, CDR2 SFDVKD. This CDR3 is 15 amino acids long. The trim removed 4 bases at V and 2 bases at J, leaving 5 bases unmatched. The chain's CDR3 is CATSDRLALQETQYF. The CDR3 nucleotides read TGTGCCACCAGTGACCGACTAGCGTTGCAAGAGACCCAGTACTTC.

The chain couples TRBV7-6 to TRBJ2-3, with D possibly being TRBD2 (5 bases). Per the germline V gene, CDR1 is SGHVS and CDR2 is FNYEAQ. Trimming left V 4 bases short and J 1 base short, with 12 bases between. The CDR3 is 15 residues long. The CDR3 reads CASSWGALRTDTQYF. The CDR3 nucleotides are TGTGCCAGCAGCTGGGGAGCTCTGCGCACAGATACGCAGTATTTT.

The rearrangement uses TRBV11-2 and TRBJ2-1, with 9 bases aligning to TRBD2. The CDR3 has 16 residues. V shed 4 bases, J shed 7 bases, and the junction held 11 bases outside the gene matches. Germline V lookup: CDR1 SGHAT, CDR2 FQNNGV. The CDR3 region is CASSSTSGPRGNEQFF. In nucleotides, the CDR3 is TGTGCCAGCAGCTCTACTAGCGGGCCTCGGGGGAATGAGCAGTTCTTC.

The chain uses TRBV21-1 and TRBJ2-2; the DNA was not compared with TRBD1, the D call given in the table. TRBV21-1 counts as a pseudogene. The CDR3 is 16 residues long. The CDR3 sequence is CASSKEGTGWTGELFF. The CDR3 nucleotides are TGTGCCAGCAGCAAAGAAGGGACAGGGTGGACCGGGGAGCTGTTTTTT.

The chain carries TRBV19 and TRBJ2-7; the D gene is possibly TRBD2 (7 bases). From germline, CDR1 is LNHDA and CDR2 SQIVND (reference sequence). Trimming left V 4 bases short and J 4 bases short, with 14 bases between. The CDR3 runs to 14 residues. The CDR3 DNA sequence: TGTGCCAGTAGTACCTCCCGGGGGGCATACGAGCAGTACTTC. Its translation: CASSTSRGAYEQYF.

The chain carries TRBV7-8 and TRBJ1-5; a weak D match, TRBD1 (5 bases). CDR3 length: 14 residues. Looked up from germline, CDR1 is SGHVS and CDR2 is FQNEAQ. Trimming took off 4 bases at V and 5 bases at J, with 12 bases between the two ends. The CDR3 region is CASSSTVRDQPQHF. CDR3 coding DNA: TGTGCCAGCAGCTCGACAGTTAGGGATCAGCCCCAGCATTTT.

The chain links TRBV24-1 to TRBJ2-1, with 9 bases lining up with TRBD1. This CDR3 spans 16 amino acids. CDR1 and CDR2 (germline): KGHDR, SFDVKD. V gave up 1 base and J gave up 7 bases; unmatched junction bases: 7. CDR3 coding DNA: TGTGCCACCAGTGATTTATATCAGGACAGGGGAAATGAGCAGTTCTTC. This sequence encodes CATSDLYQDRGNEQFF.